This T cell receptor beta chain was profiled in a study of T cell repertoires in cytomegalovirus infection. MiXCR, run by TCRdb on the reads, gives a single entry per CDR3 protein. The repertoire holds around 200,000 distinct CDR3 sequences, with around two fifths as singletons. This clonotype was seen only a few times. The antigen is not known. Per the germline V gene, CDR1 is SGHTA and CDR2 is FQGTGA. The CDR3 totals 16 residues. Trimming cost V 7 bases and J 5 bases, with 21 bases left between them. The chain couples TRBV7-3 to TRBJ1-5; D unclear. The sample here was CD8+ T cells from cultured PBMCs, taken from culture after CMV antigen stimulation. The source is a human donor in good health (CMV status not recorded). Some clones in this sample may be carry-over from other donors' samples. CDR3 residues: CASIPGGFKRYQPQHF. The CDR3 bases are TGTGCCAGCATCCCGGGTGGGTTCAAGCGATATCAGCCCCAGCATTTT.